The sequence of this TCR beta chain was determined in a study of blood T cell repertoires in COVID-19. Study-wide background: PBMCs, B-cell-depleted T cells, or T cells provided the cDNA or gDNA that made up the material.

In its sample, this clone was seen once. The junction had 9 bases not matched to a gene; V was cut back by 5 bases and J by 12 bases. Germline V gives CDR1 MDHEN, CDR2 SYDVKM. CDR3 length: 12 amino acids. Study processing details: Researchers report that nucleated cell counts were estimated from reference gene primer amplification. The data were produced by immunoSEQ multiplex PCR, yet TCRdb's version contains in-frame clones alone and is incomplete. The DNA gave D and trimming, while V, J and clone size come from that table. The table shows tens of thousands of clones, with just under 85% occurring only once.

This clonotype originated in a man aged 45-60 years with acute or convalescent COVID-19. Sequencing was done on a sample of peripheral blood. This sequence joins TRBV28 and TRBJ1-1; 7 bases are shared with TRBD1. The CDR3, as DNA: TGTGCCAGCAGTCAACGGGACAGCTTCCCTTTCTTT. Translated, it gives CASSQRDSFPFF.